The 14 T cell receptor beta chains below all came from one sample that was sequenced in a study of T cell responses to AZD1222 COVID-19 vaccine. The method was immunoSEQ multiplex PCR; TCRdb's version includes in-frame clones alone and lacks a portion of them. The sample has tens of thousands of clones, about nine tenths seen once. This specimen was peripheral blood, taken 28 days after the second dose of the MenACWY control vaccine. The receptors originated from an adult who received the MenACWY meningococcal vaccine as a control.

The gene calls are TRBV13 and TRBJ1-3, with TRBD1 as a possible D gene (5 bases). Germline lookup yields CDR1 PRHDT and CDR2 FYEKMQ (reference sequence). Trimming pared 5 bases from V and 8 bases from J, leaving 10 bases between. The CDR3 is 12 amino acids. The CDR3 DNA is TGTGCCAGCAGCAAGGGGCTGGACACCATATATTTT. Residues: CASSKGLDTIYF.

The J gene is TRBJ2-7, the V gene TRBV5-5; D is undetermined. V shed 0 bases and J shed 4 bases, with 2 bases lying between them. CDR3 length: 11 residues. The germline CDR1 and CDR2 sequences are SGHKS and YYEKEE (reference sequence). The CDR3 here is CASSLDYEQYF. The CDR3 DNA follows: TGTGCCAGCAGCTTGGATTACGAGCAGTACTTC.

This clone was detected only a few times. The chain employs TRBV5-6 and TRBJ1-2; possible D gene TRBD1, 6 bases. The CDR3 consists of 14 residues. Trimming took 5 bases from V and 6 from J, leaving 17 bases between them. Germline V lookup: CDR1 SGHDT, CDR2 YYEEEE. The CDR3 bases are TGTGCCAGCAGTGTTGCAGGGGAAGGGGATGGCTACACCTTC. Protein product: CASSVAGEGDGYTF.

The chain uses TRBV3-1 (or the pseudogene TRBV3-2) and TRBJ2-1, with TRBD2 identical over 11 bases. With V trimmed by 4 bases and J by 5 bases, 7 bases remained unmatched. This CDR3 contains 16 residues. Germline V gene lookup returns CDR1 LGHDT and CDR2 YNNKEL (reference sequence). The CDR3 region has the DNA TGTGCCAGCAGCCCCCGGACTAGCGGGTCCAACAATGAGCAGTTCTTC. This codes for CASSPRTSGSNNEQFF.

The chain combines TRBV7-9 with TRBJ2-1; D not resolved. V lost 1 base to trimming and J lost 10 bases, with 8 bases between them. The CDR3 has 12 residues. The V gene's germline CDR1 is SEHNR and CDR2 FQNEAQ (reference sequence). The CDR3 nucleotides read TGTGCCAGCAGCTTAGTGGCTGAGGAGCAGTTCTTC. Protein product: CASSLVAEEQFF.

Concerning this clone: Its ends do not fully match the called genes, so a read error is possible. The gene calls are TRBV28 and TRBJ1-3; 8 bases line up with TRBD1. The CDR3 is 15 residues long. The germline gives CDR1 MDHEN, CDR2 SYDVKM. CDR3 sequence reads: CASSLQGAEVARLDF. The CDR3 DNA reads TGTGCCAGCAGTCTCCAGGGGGCGGAGGTAGCGCGGCTCGATTTT.

The V call is TRBV27, the J call TRBJ1-5, with D perhaps matching TRBD1 (6 bases). Germline CDR1 and CDR2: MNHEY and SMNVEV (reference sequence). Trimming took off 4 bases at V and 3 bases at J, with 16 bases between the two ends. The CDR3 is made up of 16 amino acids. CDR3 sequence (DNA): TGTGCCAGCAGTTCCGCCGCGGGGGGGCACAATCAGCCCCAGCATTTT. Protein product: CASSSAAGGHNQPQHF.

The V gene is TRBV6-2 or TRBV6-3, the J gene TRBJ1-4; possibly TRBD1 for D (6 bases). Germline CDR1 MNHEY, CDR2 SVGEGT. There are 14 residues in the CDR3. Deletions cut 5 bases from V and 15 bases from J, with 22 bases between. In DNA form, the CDR3 reads TGTGCCAGCAGTACTCCCGGGACACTGAATAAGGTGTTTTTT. Protein product: CASSTPGTLNKVFF.

A single count supports this clone. The V call is TRBV4-1, the J call TRBJ1-4; D remains ambiguous. V was shortened by 0 bases and J by 0 bases, with 8 bases between the two germline ends. CDR3 size: 16 residues. Germline V lookup: CDR1 MGHRA, CDR2 YSYEKL. This chain's CDR3 is CASSQEWQATNEKLFF. For the CDR3, the DNA is TGCGCCAGCAGCCAAGAATGGCAAGCAACTAATGAAAAACTGTTTTTT.

The chain links TRBV3-1 (or the pseudogene TRBV3-2) to TRBJ1-5, with D unresolved. The CDR3 runs 13 residues. Germline CDR1 reads LGHDT; CDR2 reads YNNKEL (reference sequence). The V gene lost 1 base and the J gene lost 5 bases, with 6 bases spanning the gap. The CDR3, as DNA: TGTGCCAGCAGCCAAGGTCGTGATCAGCCCCAGCATTTT. It yields the protein CASSQGRDQPQHF.

The V and J genes are TRBV6-1 and TRBJ2-1; tentatively, D is TRBD2 (5 bases). The CDR3 loop spans 15 amino acids. Germline assignment: CDR1 MNHNS and CDR2 SASEGT. The V and J ends lost 3 bases and 0 bases respectively, with 9 bases between them. CDR3 region: CASSEDWSSYNEQFF. Here the CDR3 DNA reads TGTGCCAGCAGTGAGGACTGGTCCTCCTACAATGAGCAGTTCTTC.

The CDR3 DNA follows: TGTGCCAGCAGCTTAACCACCCTGGAGCAGTTCTTC. Protein sequence: CASSLTTLEQFF. The genes are TRBV7-2 and TRBJ2-1; D gene unclear. Germline values: CDR1 SGHTA, CDR2 FQGNSA. V shed 2 bases and J shed 10 bases, with 9 bases lying between them. The CDR3 is made up of 12 amino acids.

J is TRBJ1-2 and V is TRBV6-2 or TRBV6-3; D is ambiguous. CDR3 length equals 16 residues. V was shortened by 2 bases and J by 2 bases, with 15 bases between the two germline ends. Looked up from germline, CDR1 is MNHEY and CDR2 is SVGEGT. CDR3 protein: CASSYGRVPLNYGYTF. DNA of the CDR3: TGTGCCAGCAGTTACGGGAGGGTCCCACTAAACTATGGCTACACCTTC.

The chain recombines TRBV3-1 (or the pseudogene TRBV3-2) with TRBJ2-6, with a tentative D call TRBD1 (5 bases). V lost 4 bases and J 2 bases, leaving 12 bases between the germline ends. Germline CDR1 and CDR2: LGHDT and YNNKEL (reference sequence). The CDR3 has 16 residues. The CDR3 loop reads CASSRGISAGANVLTF. Written as DNA, the CDR3 is TGTGCCAGCAGCCGGGGCATTTCAGCTGGGGCCAACGTCCTGACTTTC.